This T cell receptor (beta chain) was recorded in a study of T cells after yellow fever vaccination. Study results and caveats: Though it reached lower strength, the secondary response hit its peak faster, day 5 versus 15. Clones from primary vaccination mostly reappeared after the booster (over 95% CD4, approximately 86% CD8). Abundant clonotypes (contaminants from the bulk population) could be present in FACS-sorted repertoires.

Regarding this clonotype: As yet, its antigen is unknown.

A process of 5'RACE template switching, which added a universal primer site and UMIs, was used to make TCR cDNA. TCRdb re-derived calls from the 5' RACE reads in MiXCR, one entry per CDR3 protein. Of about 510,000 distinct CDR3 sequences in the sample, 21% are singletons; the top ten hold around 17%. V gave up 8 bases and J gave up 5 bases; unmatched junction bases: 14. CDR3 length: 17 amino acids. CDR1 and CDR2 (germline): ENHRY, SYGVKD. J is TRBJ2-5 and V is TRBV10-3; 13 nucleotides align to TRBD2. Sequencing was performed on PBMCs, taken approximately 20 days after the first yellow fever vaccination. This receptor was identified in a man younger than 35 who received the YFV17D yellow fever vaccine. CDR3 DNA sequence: TGTGCCATCGGCCCCGGGCTACTAGCGGGGGGGCACGAGACCCAGTACTTC. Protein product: CAIGPGLLAGGHETQYF.